The 13 T cell receptor beta chains reported below all come from one sample, sequenced in a study of blood T cell repertoires in COVID-19 (dated by TCRdb to 2018 to 2021). Receptors were amplified or captured by the immunoSEQ multiplex PCR assay. The immuneACCESS repertoire file appears here via TCRdb, limited to in-frame rearrangements. These files lack a portion of the clones; in checked studies, under half of the deficit traces to unresolved V genes, and the cause of the others is not known. For this sample there are about 200,000 clones; about 90% appear just once. The ten largest make up 1.6% of the sample. The specimen was peripheral blood. These TCRs come from a man aged 18 to 29 with active or convalescent COVID-19.

The rearrangement uses TRBV6-5 and TRBJ2-3; 7 nucleotides line up with TRBD1. V gave up 5 bases and J gave up 1 base; unmatched junction bases: 6. Looked up from germline, CDR1 is MNHEY and CDR2 is SVGAGI. The CDR3 is 15 amino acids. CDR3 residues: CASSRSGTGTDTQYF. The CDR3 bases are TGTGCCAGCAGTCGCTCCGGGACAGGCACAGATACGCAGTATTTT.

V and J are TRBV5-4 and TRBJ1-4, with no clear D. The CDR3 has 15 amino acids. CDR1 and CDR2 from the germline V gene are SGHNT and YYREEE (reference sequence). The V end lost 4 bases, the J end lost 8 bases, and 18 bases lay between the germline ends. CDR3 coding DNA: TGTGCCAGCAGCCAGGCGGGAGGGTCATCCGAAAAACTGTTTTTT. It yields the protein CASSQAGGSSEKLFF.

V is TRBV7-9 and J is TRBJ2-2; possible D gene TRBD2, 5 bases. CDR1 is SEHNR, CDR2 FQNEAQ, per germline (reference sequence). CDR3 length equals 16 residues. V lost 4 bases and J 5 bases, leaving 17 bases between the germline ends. The CDR3 DNA is TGTGCCAGCAGCTCTAAGACGCAGGTAGCGACCGGGGAGCTGTTTTTT. This codes for CASSSKTQVATGELFF.

This chain links TRBV7-3 with TRBJ2-7; D might be TRBD2 (6 bases). There are 14 residues in the CDR3. Trimming removed 1 base at V and 7 bases at J, with 14 bases between. Germline V gene data show CDR1 as SGHTA and CDR2 as FQGTGA. CDR3 in amino acids: CASSLNPGVGEQYF. The DNA of the CDR3 is TGTGCCAGCAGCTTAAATCCGGGAGTCGGGGAGCAGTACTTC.

The CDR3 DNA reads TGTGCCAGCAGGTGGGACAGGGTAGGCAATCAGCCCCAGCATTTT. It encodes CASRWDRVGNQPQHF. The J gene is TRBJ1-5, the V gene TRBV6-5; 9 bases fit TRBD1. Per the germline V gene, CDR1 is MNHEY and CDR2 is SVGAGI. The CDR3 covers 15 residues. J was trimmed by 2 bases and V by 6 bases; bases with no gene match: 5.

The rearrangement joins TRBV4-1 to TRBJ1-5; weak D call: TRBD1 (6 bases). The CDR3 has 14 amino acids. Per the germline V gene, CDR1 is MGHRA and CDR2 is YSYEKL. V lost 1 base and J lost 8, with 12 bases in between. CDR3 nucleotides: TGCGCCAGCAGCCAAGGTCCCCGACAGGAGCCCCAGCATTTT. Protein product: CASSQGPRQEPQHF.

The chain is built from TRBV20-1 and TRBJ1-1; a weak D match, TRBD1 (6 bases). The CDR3 is made up of 11 amino acids. Looked up from germline, CDR1 is DFQATT and CDR2 is SNEGSKA (reference sequence). The CDR3: CSATGNTEAFF. For the CDR3, the DNA is TGCAGCGCGACAGGGAACACTGAAGCTTTCTTT.

The chain joins TRBV27 to TRBJ1-2; TRBD1 matches 7 bases. J was trimmed by 0 bases and V by 0 bases; bases with no gene match: 4. CDR3 size: 16 residues. The germline V gene encodes CDR1 MNHEY and CDR2 SMNVEV (reference sequence). CDR3 loop: CASSLSGDRTNYGYTF. The CDR3 DNA is TGTGCCAGCAGTTTATCGGGGGACAGAACTAACTATGGCTACACCTTC.

This clone was seen only once. V usage is TRBV18 and J usage is TRBJ1-4, with unresolved D. Trimming removed 4 bases from V and 5 bases from J, with 11 bases in between. The CDR3 is 14 residues long. The V gene's germline CDR1 is KGHSH and CDR2 LQKENI. CDR3: CASSLGSLNEKLFF. CDR3 sequence (DNA): TGTGCCAGCTCACTCGGGTCGTTAAATGAAAAACTGTTTTTT.

The J gene is TRBJ1-5, the V gene TRBV12-5; weak D call: TRBD1 (5 bases). CDR1 and CDR2 (germline): LGHNT, FRNRAP. V lost 0 bases, J lost 2 bases, and 8 bases lay in between. The CDR3 covers 15 residues. Written as DNA, the CDR3 is TGTGCTAGTGGTTTGGTCGCGGGGGGCAATCAGCCCCAGCATTTT. It is translated as CASGLVAGGNQPQHF.

The chain joins TRBV29-1 to TRBJ2-7; 13 bases are shared with TRBD2. J was trimmed by 7 bases and V by 4 bases; bases with no gene match: 4. Germline loops: CDR1 SQVTM, CDR2 ANQGSEA. This CDR3 spans 13 amino acids. The CDR3 reads CSVGTSGSGEQYF. CDR3 bases: TGCAGCGTTGGGACTAGCGGGAGTGGGGAGCAGTACTTC.

The rearrangement uses TRBV6-6 and TRBJ1-5, with D possibly matching TRBD1 (5 bases). Trimming pared 0 bases from V and 0 bases from J, leaving 9 bases between. The CDR3 is 16 residues long. Germline V gene data show CDR1 as MNHNY and CDR2 as SVGAGI (reference sequence). The CDR3 is CASSYSTEPSNQPQHF. CDR3 DNA: TGTGCCAGCAGTTACTCGACAGAACCTAGCAATCAGCCCCAGCATTTT.

This chain joins TRBV19 and TRBJ2-5; weak D call: TRBD1 (6 bases). The CDR3 is made up of 14 amino acids. V lost 5 bases and J 3 bases, leaving 13 bases between the germline ends. CDR1 is LNHDA, CDR2 SQIVND, per germline (reference sequence). The CDR3 nucleotides are TGTGCCAGTAGTCAAGGACAGCCCAAAGAGACCCAGTACTTC. Protein product: CASSQGQPKETQYF.